This TCR beta chain was profiled in a study of blood T cell repertoires in COVID-19. Study overall: COVID-19 samples collected from the United States, Italy and Spain covered acute and convalescent phases. From T cells, B-cell-depleted T cells, or PBMCs came the material, which was cDNA or gDNA.

V dropped 3 bases and J dropped 8 bases, with 17 bases sitting between them. The germline V gene encodes CDR1 MNHEY and CDR2 SVGEGT. The CDR3 contains 15 residues. Sequenced by immunoSEQ multiplex PCR; TCRdb stores in-frame clones only, minus some. Of 100,000 to 150,000 clones in the sample, 83% were seen once. This clonotype was obtained from a man older than 75 with active or convalescent COVID-19. Sequencing was carried out using peripheral blood. This chain connects TRBV6-2 or TRBV6-3 to TRBJ2-1, with D perhaps TRBD2 (6 bases). The CDR3 sequence: CASSYRGGEVDEQFF. In nucleotides, the CDR3 is TGTGCCAGCAGTTATCGGGGCGGGGAGGTGGATGAGCAGTTCTTC.